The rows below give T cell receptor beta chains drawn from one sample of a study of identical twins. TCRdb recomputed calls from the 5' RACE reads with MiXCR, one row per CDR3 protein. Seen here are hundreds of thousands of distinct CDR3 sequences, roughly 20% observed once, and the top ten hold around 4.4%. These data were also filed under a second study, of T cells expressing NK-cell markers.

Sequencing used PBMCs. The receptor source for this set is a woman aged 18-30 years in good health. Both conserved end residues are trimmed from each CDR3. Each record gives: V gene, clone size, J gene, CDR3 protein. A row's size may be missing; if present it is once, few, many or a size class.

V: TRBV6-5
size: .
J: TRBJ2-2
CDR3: ASSYSAGRNTGELF

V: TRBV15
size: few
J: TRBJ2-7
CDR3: ATSQQGYEQY

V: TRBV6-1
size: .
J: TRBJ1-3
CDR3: ASRRRTASSGNTIY

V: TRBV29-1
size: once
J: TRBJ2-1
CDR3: SGTRDRSYNEQF

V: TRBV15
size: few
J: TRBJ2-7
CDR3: ATSTSQGNRYEQY

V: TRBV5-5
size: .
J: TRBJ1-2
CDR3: ASSLVQGGGYT

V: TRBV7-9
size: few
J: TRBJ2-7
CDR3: ASRTGGDSGEQY

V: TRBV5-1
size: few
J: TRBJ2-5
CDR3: ASSFGTGRTQY

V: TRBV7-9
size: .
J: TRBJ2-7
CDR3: ASSLVGAEQY

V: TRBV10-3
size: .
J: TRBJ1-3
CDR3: AISESGGINTIY

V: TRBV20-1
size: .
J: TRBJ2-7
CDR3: SATDRGHEQY

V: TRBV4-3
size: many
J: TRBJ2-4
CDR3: ASSQDYSGRHLAKNIQY

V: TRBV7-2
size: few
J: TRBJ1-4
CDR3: ASSLGDSPTNEKLF

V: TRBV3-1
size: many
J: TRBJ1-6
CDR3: ASSQDTWAPLH

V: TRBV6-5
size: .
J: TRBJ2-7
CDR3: ASSYGSGQMRYEQY

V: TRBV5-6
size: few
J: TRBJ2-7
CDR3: ASTRVEAEQY

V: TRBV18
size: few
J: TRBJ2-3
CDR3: ASGPLAGGSPADTQY

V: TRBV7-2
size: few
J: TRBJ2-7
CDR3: ASSLTGLAGVGSYEQY

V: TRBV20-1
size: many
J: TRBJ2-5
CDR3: SAIQETQY

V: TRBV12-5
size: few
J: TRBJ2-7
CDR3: ASGISGPKNEQY

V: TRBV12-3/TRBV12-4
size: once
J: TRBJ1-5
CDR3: ASSNDRDRGYQPQH

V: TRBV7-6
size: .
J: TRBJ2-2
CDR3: ASSSPGQAAGGELF

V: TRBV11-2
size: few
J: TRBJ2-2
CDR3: ASSFGRLLQERIGELF

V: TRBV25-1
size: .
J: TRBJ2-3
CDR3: ASRTASGVGDTQY

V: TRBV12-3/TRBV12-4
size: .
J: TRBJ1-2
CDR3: ASSVQGTVYGYT

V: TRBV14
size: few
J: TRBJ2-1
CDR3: ASSPITGGIYNEQF

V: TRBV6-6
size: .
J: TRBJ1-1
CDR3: ASSYGDNEAF

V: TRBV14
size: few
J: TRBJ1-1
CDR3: ASSHINRGAEAF

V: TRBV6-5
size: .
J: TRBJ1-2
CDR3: ASSYRTGEGYGYT

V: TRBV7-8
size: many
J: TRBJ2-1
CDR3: ASSLGGGSITYNEQF

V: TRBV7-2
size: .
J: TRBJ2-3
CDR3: ASSRRSPRDTQY

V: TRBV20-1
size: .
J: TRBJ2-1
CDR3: SASQAGGGGGEQF

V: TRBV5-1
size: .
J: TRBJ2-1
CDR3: ASSKDLYNNEQF

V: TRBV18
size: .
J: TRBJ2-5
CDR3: ASSPGQKIQETQY

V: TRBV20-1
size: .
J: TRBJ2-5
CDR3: SAMGRTVGTQY

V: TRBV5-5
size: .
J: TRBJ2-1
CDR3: ASSFGASGSGNEQF

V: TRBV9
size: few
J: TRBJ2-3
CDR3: ASSVAAASTDTQY

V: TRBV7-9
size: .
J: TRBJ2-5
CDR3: ASSPKGTQY

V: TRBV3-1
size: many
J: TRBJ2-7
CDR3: ASSHGSSYEQY

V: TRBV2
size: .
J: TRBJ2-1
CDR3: ASSGNVGTSSHEQF

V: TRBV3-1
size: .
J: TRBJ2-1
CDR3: ASRERGGNNEQF

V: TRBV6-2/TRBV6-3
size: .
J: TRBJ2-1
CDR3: ASDGTSGRHEQF

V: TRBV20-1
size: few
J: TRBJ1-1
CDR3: SRMNTEAF

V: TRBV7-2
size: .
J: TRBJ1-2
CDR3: ASSPRGSSGYGCT

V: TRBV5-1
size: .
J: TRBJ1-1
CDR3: ASSFQAPSTEAF

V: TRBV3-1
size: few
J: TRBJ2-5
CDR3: ASSPGLLATQY

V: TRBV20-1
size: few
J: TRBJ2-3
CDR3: SARAGLAGRTDTQY

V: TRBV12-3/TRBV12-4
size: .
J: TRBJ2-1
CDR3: ASLSGGAYNEQF

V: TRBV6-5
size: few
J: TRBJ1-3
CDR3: ASSEGNTIY